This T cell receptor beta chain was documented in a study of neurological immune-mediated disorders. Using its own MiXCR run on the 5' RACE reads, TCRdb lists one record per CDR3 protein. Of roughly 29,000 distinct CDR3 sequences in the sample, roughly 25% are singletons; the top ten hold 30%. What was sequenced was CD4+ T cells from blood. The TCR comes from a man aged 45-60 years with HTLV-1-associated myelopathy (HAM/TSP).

DNA for the CDR3: TGCGCCAGCAGCCAAGACTGGCAGGGGGCGGCACCCCTCCACTTT. It yields the protein CASSQDWQGAAPLHF. The V call is TRBV4-1, the J call TRBJ1-6, with TRBD1 matching over 8 bases. With V trimmed by 0 bases and J by 11 bases, 6 bases remained unmatched. Germline loops: CDR1 MGHRA, CDR2 YSYEKL. This CDR3 comprises 15 residues.